The rows below give T cell receptor beta chains drawn from one sample of a study of shared clonotypes between healthy human individuals. Generated by immunoSEQ multiplex PCR, the TCRdb table keeps only in-frame clones and is missing some. In the table there are roughly 2.5 million clones, 90% to 95% of which are singletons. Source material: naive CD4+ T cells sorted from blood. The source is a man younger than 30 in good health. Each CDR3 is given with its conserved first and last residue. Each record gives: J gene, V gene, clone size, CDR3 length, D gene, CDR3 protein, CDR3 DNA. D genes are given only for firm matches. Only part of the rows carry a size: once, few, many, or a class if the clone is expanded.

J gene: TRBJ1-5
V gene: TRBV30
clone size: NA
CDR3 length: 13
D gene: NA
CDR3 protein: CAWTDSMDQPQHF
CDR3 DNA: TGTGCCTGGACGGACAGTATGGATCAGCCCCAGCATTTT

J gene: TRBJ2-7
V gene: TRBV4-1
clone size: NA
CDR3 length: 15
D gene: TRBD1
CDR3 protein: CASSHPGQGAYEQYF
CDR3 DNA: TGCGCCAGCAGCCATCCGGGACAGGGGGCTTACGAGCAGTACTTC

J gene: TRBJ1-2
V gene: TRBV28
clone size: NA
CDR3 length: 12
D gene: NA
CDR3 protein: CASSLLGDGYTF
CDR3 DNA: TGTGCCAGCAGTTTATTAGGGGATGGCTACACCTTC

J gene: TRBJ2-3
V gene: TRBV6-5
clone size: NA
CDR3 length: 11
D gene: NA
CDR3 protein: CATGNTDTQYF
CDR3 DNA: TGTGCCACCGGGAACACAGATACGCAGTATTTT

J gene: TRBJ1-6
V gene: TRBV5-1
clone size: few
CDR3 length: 12
D gene: NA
CDR3 protein: CASSNEYSPLHF
CDR3 DNA: TGCGCCAGCAGCAACGAGTATTCACCCCTCCACTTT

J gene: TRBJ2-1
V gene: TRBV6-6
clone size: NA
CDR3 length: 15
D gene: TRBD2
CDR3 protein: CASSYLAGVQGEQFF
CDR3 DNA: TGTGCCAGCAGTTACTTGGCGGGGGTCCAAGGGGAGCAGTTCTTC

J gene: TRBJ1-2
V gene: TRBV28
clone size: NA
CDR3 length: 14
D gene: NA
CDR3 protein: CASSLSGPSSGYTF
CDR3 DNA: TGTGCCAGCAGTTTATCGGGCCCCTCTTCTGGCTACACCTTC

J gene: TRBJ2-7
V gene: TRBV6-1
clone size: NA
CDR3 length: 14
D gene: TRBD1
CDR3 protein: CASSGQGARYEQYF
CDR3 DNA: TGTGCCAGCAGTGGACAGGGGGCTCGGTACGAGCAGTACTTC

J gene: TRBJ2-7
V gene: TRBV27
clone size: NA
CDR3 length: 13
D gene: TRBD1
CDR3 protein: CASSSTGSYEQYF
CDR3 DNA: TGTGCCAGCAGTTCGACAGGGAGCTACGAGCAGTACTTC

J gene: TRBJ2-5
V gene: TRBV5-1
clone size: NA
CDR3 length: 13
D gene: TRBD1
CDR3 protein: CASSNRGEETQYF
CDR3 DNA: TGCGCCAGCAGCAACAGGGGCGAAGAGACCCAGTACTTC

J gene: TRBJ2-6
V gene: TRBV5-1
clone size: once
CDR3 length: 13
D gene: NA
CDR3 protein: CASSLTGANVLTF
CDR3 DNA: TGCGCCAGCAGCTTAACTGGGGCCAACGTCCTGACTTTC

J gene: TRBJ2-1
V gene: TRBV5-1
clone size: NA
CDR3 length: 16
D gene: TRBD1
CDR3 protein: CASSLVRQGTYNEQFF
CDR3 DNA: TGCGCCAGCAGCTTGGTCCGACAGGGGACCTACAATGAGCAGTTCTTC

J gene: TRBJ2-3
V gene: TRBV30
clone size: NA
CDR3 length: 16
D gene: TRBD2
CDR3 protein: CAWSTGLAGGPDTQYF
CDR3 DNA: TGTGCCTGGAGCACGGGACTAGCGGGAGGCCCGGATACGCAGTATTTT

J gene: TRBJ1-1
V gene: TRBV30
clone size: NA
CDR3 length: 11
D gene: NA
CDR3 protein: CAWSGKAEAFF
CDR3 DNA: TGTGCCTGGAGTGGAAAAGCAGAAGCTTTCTTT

J gene: TRBJ1-2
V gene: TRBV11-2
clone size: NA
CDR3 length: 13
D gene: NA
CDR3 protein: CASSLDRSYGYTF
CDR3 DNA: TGTGCCAGCAGCTTAGACAGATCCTATGGCTACACCTTC

J gene: TRBJ1-2
V gene: TRBV6-1
clone size: NA
CDR3 length: 14
D gene: NA
CDR3 protein: CASSEVRSEYGYTF
CDR3 DNA: TGTGCCAGCAGTGAAGTAAGGTCTGAGTATGGCTACACCTTC

J gene: TRBJ2-5
V gene: TRBV6-1
clone size: NA
CDR3 length: 13
D gene: NA
CDR3 protein: CASSEAQRETQYF
CDR3 DNA: TGTGCCAGCAGTGAAGCACAGCGAGAGACCCAGTACTTC

J gene: TRBJ1-2
V gene: TRBV5-1
clone size: once
CDR3 length: 13
D gene: NA
CDR3 protein: CASSQGRDYGYTF
CDR3 DNA: TGCGCCAGCAGCCAGGGCCGTGACTATGGCTACACCTTC

J gene: TRBJ2-2
V gene: TRBV15
clone size: NA
CDR3 length: 14
D gene: TRBD1
CDR3 protein: CATAGQGASGELFF
CDR3 DNA: TGTGCCACCGCGGGACAGGGGGCCTCCGGGGAGCTGTTTTTT

J gene: TRBJ2-5
V gene: TRBV7-9
clone size: NA
CDR3 length: 14
D gene: NA
CDR3 protein: CASSLAGETETQYF
CDR3 DNA: TGTGCCAGCAGCTTAGCGGGAGAGACTGAGACCCAGTACTTC

J gene: TRBJ2-7
V gene: TRBV11-2
clone size: NA
CDR3 length: 14
D gene: NA
CDR3 protein: CASSLGGIGHEQYF
CDR3 DNA: TGTGCCAGCAGCTTAGGAGGGATCGGCCACGAGCAGTACTTC

J gene: TRBJ2-5
V gene: TRBV13
clone size: NA
CDR3 length: 15
D gene: TRBD2
CDR3 protein: CASSAVKGGEETQYF
CDR3 DNA: TGTGCCAGCAGCGCCGTGAAGGGAGGGGAAGAGACCCAGTACTTC

J gene: TRBJ2-5
V gene: TRBV5-6
clone size: NA
CDR3 length: 17
D gene: TRBD2
CDR3 protein: CASSLAWGLAGVETQYF
CDR3 DNA: TGTGCCAGCAGCTTGGCGTGGGGACTAGCGGGAGTGGAGACCCAGTACTTC

J gene: TRBJ2-5
V gene: TRBV18
clone size: NA
CDR3 length: 14
D gene: NA
CDR3 protein: CASSRRAFQETQYF
CDR3 DNA: TGTGCCAGCTCACGGAGGGCTTTCCAAGAGACCCAGTACTTC

J gene: TRBJ1-2
V gene: TRBV30
clone size: few
CDR3 length: 11
D gene: NA
CDR3 protein: CAWNDGASYTF
CDR3 DNA: TGTGCCTGGAATGACGGGGCGAGCTACACCTTC

J gene: TRBJ2-6
V gene: TRBV5-4
clone size: NA
CDR3 length: 15
D gene: TRBD2
CDR3 protein: CASSSGGSGANVLTF
CDR3 DNA: TGTGCCAGCAGCTCGGGGGGATCCGGGGCCAACGTCCTGACTTTC

J gene: TRBJ2-7
V gene: TRBV27
clone size: NA
CDR3 length: 13
D gene: NA
CDR3 protein: CASSFRWGFEQYF
CDR3 DNA: TGTGCCAGCAGCTTTAGGTGGGGATTCGAGCAGTACTTC

J gene: TRBJ1-1
V gene: TRBV5-5
clone size: NA
CDR3 length: 15
D gene: NA
CDR3 protein: CASTPWWEGNTEAFF
CDR3 DNA: TGTGCCAGCACGCCGTGGTGGGAGGGGAACACTGAAGCTTTCTTT

J gene: TRBJ2-1
V gene: TRBV11-2
clone size: NA
CDR3 length: 13
D gene: NA
CDR3 protein: CASSFDLGNEQFF
CDR3 DNA: TGTGCCAGCAGCTTTGATTTGGGCAATGAGCAGTTCTTC

J gene: TRBJ2-5
V gene: TRBV10-1
clone size: NA
CDR3 length: 13
D gene: NA
CDR3 protein: CASSPSGQETQYF
CDR3 DNA: TGCGCCAGCAGCCCGAGCGGCCAAGAGACCCAGTACTTC

J gene: TRBJ2-6
V gene: TRBV4-2
clone size: once
CDR3 length: 15
D gene: NA
CDR3 protein: CASTSTDSGANVLTF
CDR3 DNA: TGTGCCAGCACCTCCACCGACTCTGGGGCCAACGTCCTGACTTTC

J gene: TRBJ1-2
V gene: TRBV6-1
clone size: NA
CDR3 length: 14
D gene: TRBD1
CDR3 protein: CASSVGQGEYGYTF
CDR3 DNA: TGTGCCAGCAGTGTAGGACAGGGAGAGTATGGCTACACCTTC

J gene: TRBJ2-7
V gene: TRBV7-2
clone size: NA
CDR3 length: 15
D gene: TRBD2
CDR3 protein: CASSLVSGSIYEQYF
CDR3 DNA: TGTGCCAGCAGCTTAGTTAGCGGGAGTATCTACGAGCAGTACTTC

J gene: TRBJ2-4
V gene: TRBV4-1
clone size: once
CDR3 length: 18
D gene: NA
CDR3 protein: CASSQDSLSKGAKNIQYF
CDR3 DNA: TGCGCCAGCAGCCAAGATTCACTCTCTAAAGGGGCCAAAAACATTCAGTACTTC

J gene: TRBJ2-2
V gene: TRBV7-3
clone size: few
CDR3 length: 16
D gene: TRBD2
CDR3 protein: CASSPRLAGTTGELFF
CDR3 DNA: TGTGCCAGCAGCCCCCGACTAGCGGGGACGACCGGGGAGCTGTTTTTT

J gene: TRBJ2-3
V gene: TRBV7-2
clone size: NA
CDR3 length: 16
D gene: TRBD2
CDR3 protein: CASSSPGLAATDTQYF
CDR3 DNA: TGTGCCAGCAGCTCGCCCGGACTAGCGGCGACAGATACGCAGTATTTT

J gene: TRBJ2-3
V gene: TRBV2
clone size: NA
CDR3 length: 12
D gene: NA
CDR3 protein: CASSYNTDTQYF
CDR3 DNA: TGTGCCAGCAGCTATAACACAGATACGCAGTATTTT

J gene: TRBJ2-3
V gene: TRBV10-1
clone size: NA
CDR3 length: 14
D gene: TRBD1
CDR3 protein: CASSAGQTTDTQYF
CDR3 DNA: TGCGCCAGCAGTGCGGGACAGACTACAGATACGCAGTATTTT

J gene: TRBJ2-3
V gene: TRBV5-1
clone size: NA
CDR3 length: 12
D gene: TRBD1
CDR3 protein: CASGTGADTQYF
CDR3 DNA: TGCGCCAGCGGGACAGGGGCCGATACGCAGTATTTT

J gene: TRBJ2-7
V gene: TRBV11-2
clone size: NA
CDR3 length: 16
D gene: TRBD1
CDR3 protein: CASSLETGTGGMAQYF
CDR3 DNA: TGTGCCAGCAGCTTAGAAACCGGGACAGGGGGAATGGCGCAGTACTTC

J gene: TRBJ2-7
V gene: TRBV7-9
clone size: NA
CDR3 length: 10
D gene: NA
CDR3 protein: CATDLYEQYF
CDR3 DNA: TGTGCCACGGACCTTTACGAGCAGTACTTC

J gene: TRBJ1-2
V gene: TRBV28
clone size: once
CDR3 length: 15
D gene: NA
CDR3 protein: CASSFFLRQNYGYTF
CDR3 DNA: TGTGCCAGCAGTTTCTTTTTGAGACAGAACTATGGCTACACCTTC

J gene: TRBJ1-5
V gene: TRBV19
clone size: once
CDR3 length: 13
D gene: NA
CDR3 protein: CASRIQGNQPQHF
CDR3 DNA: TGTGCCAGTAGAATACAGGGCAATCAGCCCCAGCATTTT

J gene: TRBJ2-1
V gene: TRBV7-2
clone size: once
CDR3 length: 13
D gene: NA
CDR3 protein: CASSLGSEYEQFF
CDR3 DNA: TGTGCCAGCAGCTTAGGATCAGAATATGAGCAGTTCTTC

J gene: TRBJ1-1
V gene: TRBV9
clone size: NA
CDR3 length: 14
D gene: TRBD1
CDR3 protein: CASSGGQGGTEAFF
CDR3 DNA: TGTGCCAGCAGCGGTGGACAGGGCGGTACTGAAGCTTTCTTT